The next 10 T cell receptor beta chains were all read from a single sample in a study of CD8+CD57+ T cells in acquired aplastic anemia. Using genomic DNA as the template, TCR beta VDJ and CDR3 profiling was carried out. TCRdb itself ran the reads through MiXCR, one entry per CDR3 protein. The sample includes roughly 63,000 distinct CDR3 sequences, under 65% seen only once; the top ten take about 8.3%. The source material was sorted CD4+, CD8+, or CD8+CD57+ T cells (not recorded which) from PBMCs. These TCRs come from a human donor in good health, serving as a control.

The rearrangement links TRBV5-8 to TRBJ1-1; 8 bases agree with TRBD1. Unmatched junction bases numbered 4, after V lost 2 bases and J lost 4 bases. Germline lookup yields CDR1 SGHTS and CDR2 YDEGEE. The CDR3 is made up of 14 amino acids. In DNA, the CDR3 is TGTGCCAGCAGCTTCCCCGACAGGGGCACTGAAGCTTTCTTT. It specifies CASSFPDRGTEAFF.

Ten or more counts support this clonotype. This chain links TRBV4-1 with TRBJ1-1, with no clear D. Germline lookup yields CDR1 MGHRA and CDR2 YSYEKL. Trimming removed 0 bases from V and 1 base from J, with 6 bases in between. The CDR3 loop spans 14 amino acids. The CDR3 DNA reads as TGCGCCAGCAGCCAAGAGGTTCCGAACACTGAAGCTTTCTTT. As protein: CASSQEVPNTEAFF.

V is TRBV5-1 and J is TRBJ1-3, with TRBD1 as a possible D gene (5 bases). With 0 bases removed from V and 2 bases from J, the gap between germline ends came to 9 bases. CDR1 is SGHRS and CDR2 is YFSETQ in the germline V gene. This CDR3 spans 15 amino acids. Here the CDR3 DNA reads TGCGCCAGCAGCTTGGTGGGGGTGCCTGGAAACACCATATATTTT. This sequence encodes CASSLVGVPGNTIYF.

Comments on this clonotype: Compared with germline, one end of the junction differs, possibly owing to a read error. The chain is built from TRBV7-3 and TRBJ2-1; 13 positions match TRBD2. This CDR3 is 15 amino acids long. The germline CDR1 and CDR2 sequences are SGHTA and FQGTGA. CDR3 loop: CASGILAGGDNERFF. The CDR3 DNA follows: TGTGCCAGCGGCATACTAGCGGGGGGGGACAATGAGCGGTTCTTC.

This clonotype appeared many times. The rearrangement joins TRBV5-8 to TRBJ2-3, with a weak D call TRBD1 (6 bases). Trimming took 0 bases from V and 1 from J, leaving 9 bases between them. CDR3 length: 15 residues. Per germline, CDR1 SGHTS and CDR2 YDEGEE. CDR3 region: CASSLAGTRTDTQYF. The CDR3 DNA reads TGTGCCAGCAGCTTGGCCGGGACACGCACAGATACGCAGTATTTT.

This chain joins TRBV24-1 and TRBJ2-1, with TRBD1 as a possible D gene (6 bases). V was clipped by 0 bases and J by 6 bases, with 14 bases between them. The CDR3 spans 16 residues. Germline CDR1 is KGHDR and CDR2 is SFDVKD. In nucleotides, the CDR3 is TGTGCCACCAGTGATTTGGGGCAGGGGTTAGGCAATGAGCAGTTCTTC. Translation: CATSDLGQGLGNEQFF.

The V call is TRBV11-2, the J call TRBJ1-1; D gene unclear. V lost 6 bases to trimming and J lost 0 bases, with 17 bases between them. The CDR3 totals 16 residues. Germline V CDR1 and CDR2: SGHAT, FQNNGV. DNA of the CDR3: TGTGCCAGCAGTCCGGGCCCAATGGGAATGAACACTGAAGCTTTCTTT. Encoded protein: CASSPGPMGMNTEAFF.

V usage is TRBV6-1 and J usage is TRBJ2-2, with TRBD2 identical over 8 bases. CDR3 length equals 17 residues. Germline V gives CDR1 MNHNS, CDR2 SASEGT. V lost 4 bases, J lost 3 bases, and 10 bases stayed unmatched. CDR3 DNA sequence: TGTGCCAGCAGTGCTCCTACCGGGGGGGCCCACACCGGGGAGCTGTTTTTT. It translates to CASSAPTGGAHTGELFF.

This clonotype was seen ten or more times. The CDR3 DNA sequence: TGTGCCAGCAGCCAAGATACGGCGAACTATGGCTACACCTTC. This translates into CASSQDTANYGYTF. The chain joins TRBV14 to TRBJ1-2; D is undetermined. V lost 0 bases and J lost 2, with 7 bases in between. The CDR3 has 14 amino acids. CDR1 and CDR2 (germline): SGHDN, FVKESK.

V gene TRBV2 combines with J gene TRBJ1-2; tentatively, D is TRBD1 (6 bases). V lost 10 bases and J lost 2, with 14 bases in between. In germline, CDR1 is SNHLY, CDR2 FYNNEI. CDR3 length equals 13 residues. The CDR3 loop reads CANRDTGNYGYTF. The CDR3, as DNA: TGTGCCAACCGGGACACCGGGAACTATGGCTACACCTTC.